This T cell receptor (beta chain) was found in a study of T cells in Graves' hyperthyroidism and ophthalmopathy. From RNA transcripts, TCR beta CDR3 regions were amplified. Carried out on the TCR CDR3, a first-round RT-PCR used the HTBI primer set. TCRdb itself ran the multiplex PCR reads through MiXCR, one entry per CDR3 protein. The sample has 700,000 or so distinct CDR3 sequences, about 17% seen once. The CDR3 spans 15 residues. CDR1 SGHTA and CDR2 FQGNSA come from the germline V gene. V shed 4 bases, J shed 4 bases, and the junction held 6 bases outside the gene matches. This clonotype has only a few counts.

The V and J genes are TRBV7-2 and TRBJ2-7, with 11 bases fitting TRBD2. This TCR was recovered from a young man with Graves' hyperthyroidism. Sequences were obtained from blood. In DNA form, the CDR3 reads TGTGCCAGCAGCTCCATAGCGGGAGGGGGGTACGAGCAGTACTTC. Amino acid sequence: CASSSIAGGGYEQYF.